This T cell receptor (beta chain) was documented in a study of PD-1 blockade in classical Hodgkin lymphoma. Assay: immunoSEQ multiplex PCR; the TCRdb copy retains only in-frame clones and omits some. Of roughly 22,000 clones listed, around 65% are singletons. All the patients suffered relapse after autologous stem cell transplantation, and brentuximab vedotin exposure differed. This sequence was found in a human donor with classical Hodgkin lymphoma. Source: peripheral blood mononuclear cells (PBMCs), taken at baseline.

This chain's CDR3 is CASSLVAGTGELFF. The CDR3, as DNA: TGTGCCAGCAGCTTAGTAGCCGGGACCGGGGAGCTGTTTTTT. This chain connects TRBV7-2 to TRBJ2-2; the D is unclear. The germline CDR1 and CDR2 sequences are SGHTA and FQGNSA. Trimming cost V 1 base and J 5 bases, with 8 bases left between them. The CDR3 consists of 14 residues.